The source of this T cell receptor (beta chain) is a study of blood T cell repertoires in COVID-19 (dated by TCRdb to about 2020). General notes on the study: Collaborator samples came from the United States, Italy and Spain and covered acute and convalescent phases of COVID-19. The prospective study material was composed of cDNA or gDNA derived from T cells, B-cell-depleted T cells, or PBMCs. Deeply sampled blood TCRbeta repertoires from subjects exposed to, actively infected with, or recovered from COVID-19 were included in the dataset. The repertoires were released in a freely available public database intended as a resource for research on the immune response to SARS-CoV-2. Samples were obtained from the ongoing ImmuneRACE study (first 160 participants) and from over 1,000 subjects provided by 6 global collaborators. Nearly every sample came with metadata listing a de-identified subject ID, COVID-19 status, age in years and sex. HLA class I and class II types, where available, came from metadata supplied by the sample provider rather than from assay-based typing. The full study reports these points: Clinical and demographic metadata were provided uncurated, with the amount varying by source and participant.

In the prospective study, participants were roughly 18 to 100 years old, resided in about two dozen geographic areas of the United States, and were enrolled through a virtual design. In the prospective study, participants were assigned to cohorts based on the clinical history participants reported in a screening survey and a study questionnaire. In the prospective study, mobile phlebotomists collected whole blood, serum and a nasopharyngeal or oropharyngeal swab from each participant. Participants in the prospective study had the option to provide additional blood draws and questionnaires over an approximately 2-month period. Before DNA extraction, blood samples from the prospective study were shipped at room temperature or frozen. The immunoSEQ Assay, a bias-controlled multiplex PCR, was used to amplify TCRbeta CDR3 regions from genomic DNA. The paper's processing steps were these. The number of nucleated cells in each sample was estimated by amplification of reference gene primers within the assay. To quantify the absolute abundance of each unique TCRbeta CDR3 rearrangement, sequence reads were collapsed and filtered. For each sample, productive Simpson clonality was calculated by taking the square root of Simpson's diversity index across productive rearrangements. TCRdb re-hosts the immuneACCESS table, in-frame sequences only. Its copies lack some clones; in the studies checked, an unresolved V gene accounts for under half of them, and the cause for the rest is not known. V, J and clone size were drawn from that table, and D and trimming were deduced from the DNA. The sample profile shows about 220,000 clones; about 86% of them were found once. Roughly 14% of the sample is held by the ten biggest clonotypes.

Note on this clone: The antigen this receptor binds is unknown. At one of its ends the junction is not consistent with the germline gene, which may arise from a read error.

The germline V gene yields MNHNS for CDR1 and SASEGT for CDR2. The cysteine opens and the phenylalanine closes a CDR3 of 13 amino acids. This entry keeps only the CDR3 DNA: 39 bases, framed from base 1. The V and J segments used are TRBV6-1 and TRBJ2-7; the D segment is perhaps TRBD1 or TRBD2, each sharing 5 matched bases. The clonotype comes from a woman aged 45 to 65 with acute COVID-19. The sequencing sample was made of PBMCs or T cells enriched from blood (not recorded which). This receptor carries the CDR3 CASREEGLYEQYF. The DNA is TGTGCCAGCAGGGAAGAGGGGCTCTACGAGCAGTACTTC.